The 29 T cell receptor beta chains below all came from one sample that was sequenced in a study of OX40 agonist ivuxolimab in advanced cancers. TCRdb's copy holds only in-frame clones and misses some; the assay was immunoSEQ multiplex PCR. The sample consists of some 20,000 clones, 79% of them appearing once. The sequencing used CD4+ or CD8+ T cells sorted from blood, collected in a trial of the OX40 agonist ivuxolimab. The source of these receptors is an adult with an advanced solid tumor such as melanoma, head and neck, liver or kidney cancer.

CDR3 in DNA: TGTGCCAGCAGCTTCTCTGTGGGCGCGGTTCGTTCACCCCTCCACTTT. Its translation: CASSFSVGAVRSPLHF. This chain links TRBV5-4 with TRBJ1-6; D uncertain. The CDR3 spans 16 residues. Trimming pared 2 bases from V and 9 bases from J, leaving 18 bases between. Germline values: CDR1 SGHNT, CDR2 YYREEE (reference sequence). The full variable domain, rest sourced from reference TRBV5-4 and TRBJ1-6, is ETGVTQSPTHLIKTRGQQVTLRCSSQSGHNTVSWYQQALGQGPQFIFQYYREEENGRGNFPPRFSGLQFPNYSSELNVNALELDDSALYLCASSFSVGAVRSPLHFGNGTRLTVT.

This clone came up a few times. This sequence joins TRBV19 and TRBJ1-2; D perhaps matches TRBD1 (5 bases). V was pared by 8 bases and J by 4 bases, with 11 bases between. Germline V gene data show CDR1 as LNHDA and CDR2 as SQIVND (reference sequence). There are 12 residues in the CDR3. Here the CDR3 reads CASYRGIYGYTF. CDR3 DNA sequence: TGTGCCAGTTACCGGGGGATCTATGGCTACACCTTC.

CDR3 sequence (DNA): TGCAGCGTTTCCGCTGAGCAGTTCTTC. Protein sequence: CSVSAEQFF. The V call is TRBV29-1, the J call TRBJ2-1; no reliable D call. V was shortened by 5 bases and J by 9 bases, with 5 bases between the two germline ends. This CDR3 region has 9 residues. Germline V gene sequence: CDR1 SQVTM, CDR2 ANQGSEA.

The chain carries TRBV18 and TRBJ2-7; tentative D call: TRBD2 (6 bases). The V gene's germline CDR1 is KGHSH and CDR2 LQKENI. The CDR3 contains 13 residues. V lost 3 bases and J lost 3, with 9 bases in between. This CDR3 reads CASSPPGGYEQYF. DNA for the CDR3: TGTGCCAGCTCACCGCCCGGGGGCTACGAGCAGTACTTC. The whole variable domain, filled in from reference TRBV18 and TRBJ2-7, reads NAGVMQNPRHLVRRRGQEARLRCSPMKGHSHVYWYRQLPEEGLKFMVYLQKENIIDESGMPKERFSAEFPKEGPSILRIQQVVRGDSAAYFCASSPPGGYEQYFGPGTRLTVT.

V is TRBV29-1 and J is TRBJ1-1; D ambiguous. Germline V gives CDR1 SQVTM, CDR2 ANQGSEA. The V end lost 6 bases, the J end lost 1 base, and 9 bases lay between the germline ends. This CDR3 spans 12 amino acids. The CDR3 spells CSVVPANTEAFF. DNA for the CDR3: TGCAGCGTGGTACCAGCGAACACTGAAGCTTTCTTT.

This clone was seen a handful of times. The J gene is TRBJ2-7, the V gene TRBV5-1, with D tentatively TRBD2 (6 bases). Trimming took off 2 bases at V and 3 bases at J, with 15 bases between the two ends. Germline assignment: CDR1 SGHRS and CDR2 YFSETQ. This CDR3 region has 15 residues. CDR3 amino acids: CASSFVYSGYYEQYF. CDR3 bases: TGCGCCAGCAGCTTCGTCTATAGCGGTTACTACGAGCAGTACTTC.

The chain combines TRBV6-6 with TRBJ1-1; D gene ambiguous. Germline CDR1 and CDR2: MNHNY and SVGAGI (reference sequence). CDR3 length: 12 amino acids. The ends were cut back, 5 bases at V and 2 bases at J, with 6 bases in the middle. The CDR3 nucleotides read TGTGCCAGCAGTCTCACTAACACTGAAGCTTTCTTT. This encodes CASSLTNTEAFF.

This clone was picked up many times. This rearrangement joins TRBV7-6 to TRBJ1-1; a weak D match, TRBD1 (6 bases). V lost 6 bases to trimming and J lost 8 bases, with 13 bases between them. Germline CDR1 SGHVS, CDR2 FNYEAQ. The CDR3 totals 12 residues. CDR3 nucleotide sequence: TGTGCCAGCAGAGGTTACAGGGAAGAAGCTTTCTTT. Protein sequence: CASRGYREEAFF.

CDR3 nucleotides: TGTGCCAGCAGCTCTTCGACAGGGGCTCGGGAAAAACTGTTTTTT. It is translated as CASSSSTGAREKLFF. The chain uses TRBV7-9 and TRBJ1-4, with 8 bases that match TRBD1. The CDR3 is made up of 15 amino acids. CDR1 and CDR2 from the germline V gene are SEHNR and FQNEAQ (reference sequence). After removal of 4 bases from V and 8 bases from J, the junction contained 9 bases not matched to a gene.

On this clone: The germline gene is not matched at one end of the junction; a read error may be the cause. The V and J genes are TRBV6-1 and TRBJ1-1, with unresolved D. From germline, CDR1 is MNHNS and CDR2 SASEGT. The CDR3 is 8 amino acids. The DNA for the CDR3 is TGTGCCAGCAGGGAAGCTTTCTTT. Translation gives CASREAFF.

The J gene is TRBJ1-5, the V gene TRBV2; D ambiguous. CDR3 size: 14 residues. In germline, CDR1 is SNHLY, CDR2 FYNNEI. Trimming shortened V by 8 bases and J by 2 bases, and 13 bases separated the two germline ends. The DNA of the CDR3 is TGTGCCAGCGGGGAGATTAAGCGCAATCAGCCCCAGCATTTT. Amino acid sequence: CASGEIKRNQPQHF.

This clone is categorized as medium-sized. The V call is TRBV7-2, the J call TRBJ2-3; 8 bases match TRBD1. There are 15 residues in the CDR3. Germline V CDR1 and CDR2: SGHTA, FQGNSA. V dropped 6 bases and J dropped 3; count of bases not matched to a gene: 8. This CDR3 reads CASRMTGVSTDTQYF. DNA for the CDR3: TGTGCCAGCAGGATGACAGGGGTTAGTACAGATACGCAGTATTTT.

The V call is TRBV5-8, the J call TRBJ2-7; no clear D. CDR1 and CDR2 (germline): SGHTS, YDEGEE. Deletions cut 4 bases from V and 6 bases from J, with 8 bases between. This CDR3 is built from 11 residues. The CDR3, as DNA: TGTGCCAGCAGCCCACTGGGCGAGCAGTACTTC. As protein: CASSPLGEQYF.

The count of this clone is one. The J gene is TRBJ2-7, the V gene TRBV6-5; D uncertain. Per germline, CDR1 MNHEY and CDR2 SVGAGI. V was pared by 7 bases and J by 4 bases, with 14 bases between. CDR3 length: 13 residues. For the CDR3, the DNA is TGTGCCAGCAACCAGGCTAAGGGATACGAGCAGTACTTC. It is translated as CASNQAKGYEQYF.

This clone was counted between two and nine times. V usage is TRBV2 and J usage is TRBJ2-2; D is perhaps TRBD1 (5 bases). CDR3 size: 17 residues. Germline CDR1 reads SNHLY; CDR2 reads FYNNEI. V lost 3 bases and J lost 0, with 14 bases in between. CDR3 DNA sequence: TGTGCCAGCAGTGATACTTGGACAAATACGAACACCGGGGAGCTGTTTTTT. Residues: CASSDTWTNTNTGELFF.

As DNA, the CDR3 is TGTGCCTGGAGTGTTGACAATCAGCCCCAGCATTTT. Amino acids: CAWSVDNQPQHF. The rearrangement links TRBV30 to TRBJ1-5; D is unclear. The ends were cut back, 0 bases at V and 3 bases at J, with 3 bases in the middle. The germline CDR1 and CDR2 sequences are GTSNPN and SVGIG (reference sequence). CDR3 length: 12 amino acids.

This sequence joins TRBV11-3 and TRBJ2-7; 10 nucleotides align to TRBD1. Germline values: CDR1 SGHNT, CDR2 YENEEA. This CDR3 has 16 amino acids. V lost 3 bases and J lost 1; bases outside the gene matches: 6. CDR3 loop: CASSLRQGALSYEQYF. CDR3 sequence (DNA): TGTGCCAGCAGCTTGCGACAGGGGGCCCTATCCTACGAGCAGTACTTC.

The J gene is TRBJ1-1, the V gene TRBV19; D is uncertain. CDR1 is LNHDA, CDR2 SQIVND, per germline (reference sequence). CDR3 size: 13 residues. The ends were cut back, 2 bases at V and 3 bases at J, with 7 bases in the middle. This CDR3 reads CASSISEYTEAFF. CDR3 bases: TGTGCCAGTAGTATAAGTGAGTACACTGAAGCTTTCTTT.

This clone was observed a few times. The chain joins TRBV7-9 to TRBJ2-1; D unresolved. V lost 6 bases and J 3 bases, leaving 6 bases between the germline ends. Per the germline V gene, CDR1 is SEHNR and CDR2 is FQNEAQ (reference sequence). The CDR3 has 12 residues. The CDR3 loop is CASRQDYNEQFF. CDR3 DNA sequence: TGTGCCAGCAGACAAGACTACAATGAGCAGTTCTTC. Complete variable domain (other parts from reference TRBV7-9 and TRBJ2-1): DTGVSQNPRHKITKRGQNVTFRCDPISEHNRLYWYRQTLGQGPEFLTYFQNEAQLEKSRLLSDRFSAERPKGSFSTLEIQRTEQGDSAMYLCASRQDYNEQFFGPGTRLTVL.

The chain links TRBV11-2 to TRBJ2-7; perhaps TRBD1 as D (6 bases). Between the trimmed V and J ends, which lost 1 base and 5 bases, there was a span of 15 bases. The CDR3 covers 15 residues. Germline-derived CDR1 and CDR2 are SGHAT and FQNNGV. The CDR3 nucleotides read TGTGCCAGCAGCTTAGGTGGCAGGGGAAGCGACGAGCAGTACTTC. Amino acid sequence: CASSLGGRGSDEQYF.

The CDR3 DNA reads as TGTGCCAGCAGACCTACAGGGGGGGCCCTGTATACGCAGTATTTT. Protein sequence: CASRPTGGALYTQYF. The chain carries TRBV7-9 and TRBJ2-3; TRBD1 might be the D (8 bases). V was pared by 6 bases and J by 7 bases, with 20 bases between. The length of the CDR3 is 15 residues. Germline V CDR1 and CDR2: SEHNR, FQNEAQ (reference sequence).

The gene calls are TRBV6-5 and TRBJ1-2, with TRBD1 matching 9 bases. Looked up from germline, CDR1 is MNHEY and CDR2 is SVGAGI. The CDR3 consists of 13 residues. J was trimmed by 8 bases and V by 6 bases; bases with no gene match: 7. CDR3 residues: CASRPGTGYGYTF. In DNA, the CDR3 is TGTGCCAGCAGACCCGGGACAGGGTACGGCTACACCTTC.

This rearrangement joins TRBV7-9 to TRBJ2-3; 7 nucleotides match TRBD2. Germline V gene lookup returns CDR1 SEHNR and CDR2 FQNEAQ (reference sequence). The CDR3 totals 13 residues. V dropped 8 bases and J dropped 4; count of bases not matched to a gene: 6. CDR3 bases: TGTGCCAGCTTTGATGGGAGGGCAGATACGCAGTATTTT. Translated, it gives CASFDGRADTQYF.

This chain connects TRBV25-1 to TRBJ2-2; TRBD1 matches 7 bases. The CDR3 loop spans 14 amino acids. Germline loops: CDR1 MGHDK, CDR2 SYGVNS. J lost 7 bases, V lost 6 bases, and 8 bases had no gene match. This chain's CDR3 is CASSENRGIGELFF. The CDR3 nucleotides are TGTGCCAGCAGCGAAAACAGGGGAATCGGGGAGCTGTTTTTT.

CDR3 amino acids: CASSQDQGTGVPDYGYTF. Here the CDR3 DNA reads TGCGCCAGCAGCCAAGATCAAGGGACAGGGGTTCCTGACTATGGCTACACCTTC. The V call is TRBV4-1, the J call TRBJ1-2; 10 bases align to TRBD1. This CDR3 comprises 18 residues. CDR1 and CDR2 from the germline V gene are MGHRA and YSYEKL. With V trimmed by 0 bases and J by 3 bases, 10 bases remained unmatched.

This rearrangement joins TRBV7-3 to TRBJ2-1; no definite D call. With 2 bases removed from V and 7 bases from J, the gap between germline ends came to 6 bases. The germline CDR1 and CDR2 sequences are SGHTA and FQGTGA. The CDR3 loop spans 12 amino acids. In DNA form, the CDR3 reads TGTGCCAGCAGCTTAGAACAGAATGAGCAGTTCTTC. It encodes CASSLEQNEQFF. Full variable domain (rest looked up from reference TRBV7-3 and TRBJ2-1): GAGVSQTPSNKVTEKGKYVELRCDPISGHTALYWYRQSLGQGPEFLIYFQGTGAADDSGLPNDRFFAVRPEGSVSTLKIQRTERGDSAVYLCASSLEQNEQFFGPGTRLTVL.

The gene calls are TRBV7-8 and TRBJ1-5, with 9 bases aligning to TRBD1. The junction had 5 bases not matched to a gene; V was cut back by 2 bases and J by 3 bases. Germline V CDR1 and CDR2: SGHVS, FQNEAQ. The CDR3 has 16 amino acids. CDR3 protein: CASSLYGTGINQPQHF. In nucleotides, the CDR3 is TGTGCCAGCAGCTTATATGGGACAGGGATCAATCAGCCCCAGCATTTT.

The rearrangement uses TRBV7-2 and TRBJ2-3; TRBD2 agrees at 9 bases. CDR1 and CDR2 from the germline V gene are SGHTA and FQGNSA. Trimming removed 4 bases from V and 4 bases from J; junction bases left unmatched: 9. The CDR3 loop spans 16 amino acids. The CDR3 coding sequence is TGTGCCAGCAGCTCGGGACTAGCTGCGGGCCCAGATACGCAGTATTTT. Protein: CASSSGLAAGPDTQYF.

The rearrangement joins TRBV11-2 to TRBJ2-7; 7 bases map to TRBD1. Per germline, CDR1 SGHAT and CDR2 FQNNGV. V lost 4 bases to trimming and J lost 3 bases; unmatched junction nucleotides: 18. The CDR3 consists of 18 residues. CDR3 bases: TGTGCCAGCAGCTCATCCGATTTTAGGACAGGAAGGATCTACGAGCAGTACTTC. It specifies CASSSSDFRTGRIYEQYF.